This T cell receptor (beta chain) was captured by sequencing in a study of T cell responses to AZD1222 COVID-19 vaccine. Overall study findings and caveats: Regions 160-218 and 743-854 dominated among vaccine-associated CD4 TCRs spanning spike. Breadth and depth of Spike-specific TCRs rose after two AZD1222 doses. Repertoires in all cases were sampled only once the peak T cell response had passed.

Regarding this clone: Its specificity is unknown.

Only in-frame clones appear in the TCRdb table, and some are missing; sequencing was by immunoSEQ multiplex PCR. Altogether 150,000 to 200,000 clones are present, approximately 90% being singletons, with the ten largest covering 25% to 30%. Sequencing used peripheral blood, obtained 28 days after the second AZD1222 dose. The TCR was taken from an adult who received the AZD1222 COVID-19 vaccine.

The CDR3 DNA sequence: TGTGCCAGCAGTTTATCGTGGGCAGGGGGAAACACCATATATTTT. Protein product: CASSLSWAGGNTIYF. V is TRBV27 and J is TRBJ1-3, with TRBD1 as a possible D gene (5 bases). Germline assignment: CDR1 MNHEY and CDR2 SMNVEV (reference sequence). This CDR3 has 15 residues. The V end was cut by 0 bases, the J end by 4 bases, with 10 bases between.